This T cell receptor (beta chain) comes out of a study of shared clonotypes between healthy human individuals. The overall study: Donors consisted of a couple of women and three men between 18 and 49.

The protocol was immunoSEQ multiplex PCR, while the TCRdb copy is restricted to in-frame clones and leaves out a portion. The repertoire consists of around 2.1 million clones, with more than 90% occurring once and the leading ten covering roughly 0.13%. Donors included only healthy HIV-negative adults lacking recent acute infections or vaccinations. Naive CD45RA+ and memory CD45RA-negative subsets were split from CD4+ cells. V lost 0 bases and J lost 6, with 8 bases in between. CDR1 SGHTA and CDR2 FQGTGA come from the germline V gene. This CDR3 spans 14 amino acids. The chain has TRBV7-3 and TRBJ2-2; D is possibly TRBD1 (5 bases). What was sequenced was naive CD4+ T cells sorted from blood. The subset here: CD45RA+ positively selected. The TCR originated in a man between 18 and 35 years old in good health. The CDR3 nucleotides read TGTGCCAGCAGCTTAACCATGGGGCCCGGGGAGCTGTTTTTT. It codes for CASSLTMGPGELFF. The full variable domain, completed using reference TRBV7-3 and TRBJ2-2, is GAGVSQTPSNKVTEKGKYVELRCDPISGHTALYWYRQSLGQGPEFLIYFQGTGAADDSGLPNDRFFAVRPEGSVSTLKIQRTERGDSAVYLCASSLTMGPGELFFGEGSRLTVL.